These 16 T cell receptor beta chains were sequenced from one sample in a study of control samples from healthy donors and cancer patients. Clones were read by immunoSEQ multiplex PCR, and TCRdb kept only the in-frame ones, dropping some. In the table there are some 140,000 clones, about 93% of which are singletons. The sample was PBMCs. These receptors were obtained from a man aged 55 to 69 with colorectal cancer.

The rearrangement links TRBV4-1 to TRBJ2-1, with D possibly being TRBD1 (6 bases). The CDR3 sequence is 13 residues long. Trimming removed 0 bases from V and 8 bases from J, with 8 bases in between. Germline V gene sequence: CDR1 MGHRA, CDR2 YSYEKL. CDR3 nucleotide sequence: TGCGCCAGCAGCCAAGACCAGGGGTATGAGCAGTTCTTC. It codes for CASSQDQGYEQFF.

The rearrangement joins TRBV11-3 to TRBJ2-7, with 8 bases identical to TRBD1. The length of the CDR3 is 15 residues. The germline V gene encodes CDR1 SGHNT and CDR2 YENEEA. The J segment lost 2 bases and the V segment lost 5 bases, leaving 8 bases of the junction unmatched. CDR3 DNA sequence: TGTGCCAGCAGCCATGGGACAGGTCCCGCCTACGAGCAGTACTTC. Amino acid sequence: CASSHGTGPAYEQYF.

The V and J genes are TRBV5-8 and TRBJ1-6; D remains unclear. V was shortened by 2 bases and J by 7 bases, with 10 bases between the two germline ends. Germline CDR1 SGHTS, CDR2 YDEGEE. The CDR3 totals 14 residues. CDR3 protein: CASSFPSGNSPLHF. CDR3 nucleotide sequence: TGTGCCAGCAGCTTTCCATCCGGCAATTCACCCCTCCACTTT.

The gene calls are TRBV2 and TRBJ1-1; perhaps TRBD1 as D (5 bases). V lost 8 bases, J lost 2 bases, and 18 bases lay in between. CDR3 size: 15 residues. Germline lookup yields CDR1 SNHLY and CDR2 FYNNEI. In nucleotides, the CDR3 is TGTGCCAGCTTCCGCGGGGGAAAAGGAAACACTGAAGCTTTCTTT. As protein: CASFRGGKGNTEAFF.

The rearrangement uses TRBV3-1 (or the pseudogene TRBV3-2) and TRBJ1-6, with no clear D. This CDR3 region has 14 residues. The germline V gene has CDR1 LGHDT and CDR2 YNNKEL (reference sequence). V dropped 4 bases and J dropped 8 bases, with 12 bases sitting between them. This CDR3 reads CASSPRSAHSPLHF. As DNA, the CDR3 is TGTGCCAGCAGCCCCCGGAGCGCTCATTCACCCCTCCACTTT.

The chain has TRBV4-1 and TRBJ1-4; a weak D match, TRBD1 (6 bases). CDR3 length equals 16 residues. V lost 5 bases and J 1 base, leaving 14 bases between the germline ends. CDR1 is MGHRA and CDR2 is YSYEKL in the germline V gene. The CDR3 DNA sequence: TGCGCCAGCAGCACCAACTCACAGGGAACTAATGAAAAACTGTTTTTT. Amino acid sequence: CASSTNSQGTNEKLFF.

V and J are TRBV4-1 and TRBJ1-4, with 12 bases lining up with TRBD1. Unmatched junction bases numbered 14, after V lost 1 base and J lost 8 bases. The CDR3 is 19 amino acids. Looked up from germline, CDR1 is MGHRA and CDR2 is YSYEKL. CDR3 amino acids: CASSQGTGTGGWAEEKLFF. CDR3 nucleotide sequence: TGCGCCAGCAGCCAAGGTACCGGGACAGGGGGCTGGGCCGAGGAAAAACTGTTTTTT.

This clone was observed a single time. The CDR3 is CASSMEGTNYGYTF. The CDR3 nucleotides are TGTGCCAGTAGTATGGAGGGGACTAACTATGGCTACACCTTC. This rearrangement joins TRBV19 to TRBJ1-2; D possibly corresponds to TRBD1 (5 bases). Germline V gene data show CDR1 as LNHDA and CDR2 as SQIVND (reference sequence). CDR3 length: 14 amino acids. Trimming shortened V by 3 bases and J by 0 bases, and 8 bases separated the two germline ends.

The chain uses TRBV7-2 and TRBJ1-6; TRBD1 aligns across 8 bases. Trimming took 4 bases from V and 8 from J; bases not matched to a gene: 7. Germline CDR1 and CDR2: SGHTA and FQGNSA. The CDR3 spans 15 residues. In DNA, the CDR3 is TGTGCCAGCAGCTCCGGGACAGGAACTCATTCACCCCTCCACTTT. It codes for CASSSGTGTHSPLHF.

The rearrangement uses TRBV7-2 and TRBJ1-1, with a tentative D call TRBD1 (5 bases). The germline V and J ends were trimmed by 3 bases and 8 bases, with 13 bases remaining between them. The V gene's germline CDR1 is SGHTA and CDR2 FQGNSA. This CDR3 contains 13 residues. The CDR3 DNA is TGTGCCAGCAGCTTCGCGGGCGGGGGGGAAGCTTTCTTT. Its translation is CASSFAGGGEAFF.

The chain has TRBV28 and TRBJ2-3, with D possibly matching TRBD2 (5 bases). Between the trimmed V and J ends, which lost 6 bases and 2 bases, there was a span of 12 bases. The CDR3 has 14 amino acids. Germline V lookup: CDR1 MDHEN, CDR2 SYDVKM. Here the CDR3 DNA reads TGTGCCAGCAGCTACGAGACTAACACAGATACGCAGTATTTT. Translating gives CASSYETNTDTQYF.

This clone has only one observation. The same CDR3 can be traced to other DNA sequences in this sample. The rearrangement links TRBV6-5 to TRBJ1-4; 11 bases are a match to TRBD1. Germline trimming cut 6 bases from V and 7 bases from J; bases unmatched to any gene: 4. Germline V lookup: CDR1 MNHEY, CDR2 SVGAGI. This CDR3 has 14 residues. The CDR3 sequence: CASSRTGGSEKLFF. In DNA, the CDR3 is TGTGCCAGCAGCCGGACAGGGGGCAGTGAAAAACTGTTTTTT.

The V and J genes are TRBV27 and TRBJ1-2; D unclear. Germline lookup yields CDR1 MNHEY and CDR2 SMNVEV (reference sequence). Trimming left V 6 bases short and J 3 bases short, with 14 bases between. This CDR3 has 14 amino acids. The CDR3 loop is CASRPSGSDYGYTF. CDR3 in DNA: TGTGCCAGCAGGCCCTCGGGGAGCGACTATGGCTACACCTTC.

This chain links TRBV27 with TRBJ2-1; D call uncertain. The CDR3 totals 15 residues. V lost 5 bases, J lost 3 bases, and 14 bases lay in between. Germline loops: CDR1 MNHEY, CDR2 SMNVEV (reference sequence). CDR3 in amino acids: CASSTNPRRYNEQFF. Here the CDR3 DNA reads TGTGCCAGCAGTACCAACCCTCGGCGCTACAATGAGCAGTTCTTC.

The gene calls are TRBV9 and TRBJ1-2; TRBD1 aligns across 11 bases. The germline V gene encodes CDR1 SGDLS and CDR2 YYNGEE. Trimming at V came to 0 bases and at J to 8 bases, leaving 6 bases not matched to a gene. This CDR3 spans 15 amino acids. CDR3 DNA sequence: TGTGCCAGCAGCGTAGGTGGACAGGGGGCGGAAGGCTACACCTTC. Protein sequence: CASSVGGQGAEGYTF.

V gene TRBV5-1 combines with J gene TRBJ1-1; 8 bases match TRBD1. J was trimmed by 5 bases and V by 2 bases; bases with no gene match: 5. The CDR3 covers 14 residues. From germline, CDR1 is SGHRS and CDR2 YFSETQ. The DNA for the CDR3 is TGCGCCAGCAGCTTTTCCCGACAGGGGACTGAAGCTTTCTTT. Its protein is CASSFSRQGTEAFF.